This T cell receptor beta chain was identified in a study of OX40 agonist ivuxolimab in advanced cancers. Study context: Hepatocellular carcinoma, melanoma, renal cell or head and neck cancer was diagnosed in the dose-escalation patients. Enrollees could have had prior anti-PD-1, anti-PD-L1 or anti-CTLA-4 therapy, which 35% to 40% had received.

Autoimmune disease history or systemic immunosuppression meant exclusion. This clone has just one count. CDR3 length: 15 amino acids. The V gene end was trimmed by 0 bases and the J gene end by 2 bases; junction bases not matched to a gene: 3. From germline, CDR1 is KGHSH and CDR2 LQKENI. Here immunoSEQ multiplex PCR was the method, and the copy in TCRdb shows in-frame clones only, minus some. This table holds some 30,000 clones, roughly nine tenths found once. The receptor was isolated from an adult with an advanced solid tumor such as melanoma, head and neck, liver or kidney cancer. Sample: CD4+ or CD8+ T cells sorted from blood, taken in a trial of the OX40 agonist ivuxolimab. V is TRBV18 and J is TRBJ2-7; 8 positions agree with TRBD1. CDR3 bases: TGTGCCAGCTCACCACCGGACAGGGCCGCCTACGAGCAGTACTTC. This gives the protein CASSPPDRAAYEQYF. The whole variable domain, filled in from reference TRBV18 and TRBJ2-7, reads NAGVMQNPRHLVRRRGQEARLRCSPMKGHSHVYWYRQLPEEGLKFMVYLQKENIIDESGMPKERFSAEFPKEGPSILRIQQVVRGDSAAYFCASSPPDRAAYEQYFGPGTRLTVT.